One and the same sample provided the 5 T cell receptor beta chains below, sequenced in a study of response to subunit inactivated influenza vaccine. TCRdb reprocessed the RT-PCR reads with MiXCR, giving one entry per CDR3 protein. The table records about 540,000 distinct CDR3 sequences, approximately 22% of them present only once. These records were also assigned to another study, of T cells expressing NK-cell markers. That work adds: 5'RACE template switching built TCR beta cDNA with unique molecular identifiers.

This material consisted of CD4+ T cells sorted from PBMCs, taken roughly 12 days after vaccination. These receptors were collected from a man aged 45 to 65 who received an inactivated influenza vaccine.

This clonotype has only a few counts. The chain carries TRBV9 and TRBJ2-7; D not certain. Germline V gene data show CDR1 as SGDLS and CDR2 as YYNGEE. V was pared by 0 bases and J by 7 bases, with 11 bases between. CDR3 length: 13 amino acids. CDR3 sequence reads: CASSVEQYGEQYF. DNA for the CDR3: TGTGCCAGCAGCGTAGAACAGTACGGGGAGCAGTACTTC.

This clonotype was seen a few times. V gene TRBV5-1 combines with J gene TRBJ2-7, with D perhaps TRBD2 (6 bases). The CDR3 contains 15 residues. V was pared by 4 bases and J by 0 bases, with 14 bases between. Germline V gene data show CDR1 as SGHRS and CDR2 as YFSETQ. Here the CDR3 reads CASSNIAESSYEQYF. In DNA, the CDR3 is TGCGCCAGCAGCAATATAGCGGAAAGCTCCTACGAGCAGTACTTC.

This clonotype has just a few counts. CDR3: CASSEGPTGELFF. DNA for the CDR3: TGTGCCAGCAGTGAGGGGCCCACCGGGGAGCTGTTTTTT. The chain uses TRBV2 and TRBJ2-2; tentative D call: TRBD1 (5 bases). V lost 3 bases and J lost 4, with 6 bases in between. Per germline, CDR1 SNHLY and CDR2 FYNNEI. The CDR3 extends over 13 amino acids.

The chain links TRBV2 to TRBJ2-2; D is perhaps TRBD1 or TRBD2 (7 bases each). This CDR3 contains 15 residues. Trimming pared 4 bases from V and 7 bases from J, leaving 16 bases between. CDR1 SNHLY and CDR2 FYNNEI come from the germline V gene. This CDR3 reads CASSATTGRGGELFF. The DNA of the CDR3 is TGTGCCAGCAGTGCAACGACAGGGAGGGGCGGGGAGCTGTTTTTT.

With regard to this clonotype: Being one base from a much bigger clone, this may be a read error. This chain uses TRBV14 with TRBJ2-4, with D unresolved. Germline V gives CDR1 SGHDN, CDR2 FVKESK. The CDR3 totals 13 residues. The germline V and J ends were trimmed by 0 bases and 6 bases, with 6 bases remaining between them. CDR3 amino acids: CASSQEERNIQYF. CDR3 coding DNA: TGTGCCAGCAGCCAAGAGGAAAGAAACATTCAGTACTTC.